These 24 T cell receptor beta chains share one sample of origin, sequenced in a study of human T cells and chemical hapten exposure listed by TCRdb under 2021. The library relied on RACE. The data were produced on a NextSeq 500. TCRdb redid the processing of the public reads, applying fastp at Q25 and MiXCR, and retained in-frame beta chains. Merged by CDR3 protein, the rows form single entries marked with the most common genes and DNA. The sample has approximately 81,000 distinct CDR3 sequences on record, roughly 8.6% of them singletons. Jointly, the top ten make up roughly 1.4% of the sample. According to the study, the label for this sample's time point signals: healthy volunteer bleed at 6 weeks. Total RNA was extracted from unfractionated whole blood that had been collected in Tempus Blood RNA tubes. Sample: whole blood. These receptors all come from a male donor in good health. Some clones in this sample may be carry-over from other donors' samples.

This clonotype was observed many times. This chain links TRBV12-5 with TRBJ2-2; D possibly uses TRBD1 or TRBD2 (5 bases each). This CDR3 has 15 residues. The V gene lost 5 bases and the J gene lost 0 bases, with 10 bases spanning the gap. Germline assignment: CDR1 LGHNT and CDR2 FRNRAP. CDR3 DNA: TGTGCTAGTGGTACCCTGGGGGCGAACACCGGGGAGCTGTTTTTT. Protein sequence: CASGTLGANTGELFF.

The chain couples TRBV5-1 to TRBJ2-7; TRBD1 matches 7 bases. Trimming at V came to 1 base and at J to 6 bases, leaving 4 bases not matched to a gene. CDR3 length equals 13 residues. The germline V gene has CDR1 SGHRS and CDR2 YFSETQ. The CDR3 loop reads CASSLLTGSEQYF. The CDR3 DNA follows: TGCGCCAGCAGCTTGTTGACAGGGAGCGAGCAGTACTTC.

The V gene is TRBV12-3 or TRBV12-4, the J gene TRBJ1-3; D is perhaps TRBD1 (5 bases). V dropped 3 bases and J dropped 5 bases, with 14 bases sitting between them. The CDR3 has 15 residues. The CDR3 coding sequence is TGTGCCAGCAGTTTTTCGGGACGGATAAGAAACACCATATATTTT. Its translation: CASSFSGRIRNTIYF.

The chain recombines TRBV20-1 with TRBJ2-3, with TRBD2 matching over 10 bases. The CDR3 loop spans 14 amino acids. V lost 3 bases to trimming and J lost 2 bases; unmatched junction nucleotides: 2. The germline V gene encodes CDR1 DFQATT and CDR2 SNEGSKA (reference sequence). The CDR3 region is CSASLAGATDTQYF. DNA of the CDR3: TGCAGTGCTAGCCTAGCGGGGGCCACAGATACGCAGTATTTT.

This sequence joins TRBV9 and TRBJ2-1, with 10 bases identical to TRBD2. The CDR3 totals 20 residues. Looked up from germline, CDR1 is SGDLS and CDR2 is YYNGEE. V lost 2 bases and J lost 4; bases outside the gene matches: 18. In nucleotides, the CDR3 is TGTGCCAGCAGCGTCAGCCTCCAAACATTGAGCGGGGGGGCTTACAATGAGCAGTTCTTC. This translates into CASSVSLQTLSGGAYNEQFF.

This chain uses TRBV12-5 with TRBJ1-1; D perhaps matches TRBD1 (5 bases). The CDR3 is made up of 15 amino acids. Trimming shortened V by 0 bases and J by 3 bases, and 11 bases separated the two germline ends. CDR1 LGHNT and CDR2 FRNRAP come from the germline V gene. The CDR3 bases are TGTGCTAGTGGTTTGGTACTGAGGGGCCACACTGAAGCTTTCTTT. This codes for CASGLVLRGHTEAFF.

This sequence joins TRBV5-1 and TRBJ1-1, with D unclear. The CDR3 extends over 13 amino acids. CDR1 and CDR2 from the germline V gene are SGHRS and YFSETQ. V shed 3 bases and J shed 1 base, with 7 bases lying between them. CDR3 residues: CASSSPGNTEAFF. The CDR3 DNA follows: TGCGCCAGCAGCTCGCCAGGGAACACTGAAGCTTTCTTT.

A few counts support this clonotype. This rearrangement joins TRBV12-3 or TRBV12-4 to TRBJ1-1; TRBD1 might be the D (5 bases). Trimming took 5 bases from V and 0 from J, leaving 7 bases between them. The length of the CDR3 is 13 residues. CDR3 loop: CASSAQVNTEAFF. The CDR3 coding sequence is TGTGCCAGCAGTGCACAGGTGAACACTGAAGCTTTCTTT.

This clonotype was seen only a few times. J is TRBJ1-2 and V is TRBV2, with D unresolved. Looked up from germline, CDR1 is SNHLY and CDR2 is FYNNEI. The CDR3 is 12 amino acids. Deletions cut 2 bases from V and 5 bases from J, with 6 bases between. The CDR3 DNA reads TGTGCCAGCAGTGAACGTGAATATGGCTACACCTTC. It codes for CASSEREYGYTF.

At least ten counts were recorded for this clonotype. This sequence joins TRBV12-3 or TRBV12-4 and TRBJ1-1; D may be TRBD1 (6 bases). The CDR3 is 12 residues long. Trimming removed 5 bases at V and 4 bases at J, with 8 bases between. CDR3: CASSPRGTEAFF. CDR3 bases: TGTGCCAGCAGTCCCAGGGGCACTGAAGCTTTCTTT.

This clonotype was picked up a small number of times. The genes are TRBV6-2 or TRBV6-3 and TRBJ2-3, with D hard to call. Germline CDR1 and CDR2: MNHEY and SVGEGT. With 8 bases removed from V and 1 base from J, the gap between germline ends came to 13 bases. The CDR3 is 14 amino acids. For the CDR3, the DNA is TGTGCCAGCCTTCACACGACGCGCACAGATACGCAGTATTTT. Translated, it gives CASLHTTRTDTQYF.

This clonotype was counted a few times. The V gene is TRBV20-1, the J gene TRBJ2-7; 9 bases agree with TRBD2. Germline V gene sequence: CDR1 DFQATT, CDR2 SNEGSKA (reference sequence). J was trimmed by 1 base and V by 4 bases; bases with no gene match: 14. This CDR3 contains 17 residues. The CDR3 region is CSANHPRGLAESYEQYF. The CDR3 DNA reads TGCAGTGCTAACCACCCTCGGGGACTAGCTGAATCCTACGAGCAGTACTTC.

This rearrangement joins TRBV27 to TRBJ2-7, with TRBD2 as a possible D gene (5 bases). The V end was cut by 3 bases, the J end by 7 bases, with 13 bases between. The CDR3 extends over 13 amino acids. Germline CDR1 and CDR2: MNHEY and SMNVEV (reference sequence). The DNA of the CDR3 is TGTGCCAGCAGTTTTGCACCGCGGACTGAGCAGTACTTC. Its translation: CASSFAPRTEQYF.

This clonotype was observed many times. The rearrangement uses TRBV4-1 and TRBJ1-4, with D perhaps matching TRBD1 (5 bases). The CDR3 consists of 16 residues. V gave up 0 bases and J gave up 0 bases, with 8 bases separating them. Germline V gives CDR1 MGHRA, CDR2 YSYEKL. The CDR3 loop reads CASSQDRGATNEKLFF. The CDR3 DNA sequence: TGCGCCAGCAGCCAAGATCGGGGGGCAACTAATGAAAAACTGTTTTTT.

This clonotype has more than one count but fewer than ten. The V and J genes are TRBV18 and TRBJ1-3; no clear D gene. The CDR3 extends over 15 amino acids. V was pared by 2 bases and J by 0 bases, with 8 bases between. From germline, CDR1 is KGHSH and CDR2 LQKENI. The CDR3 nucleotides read TGTGCCAGCTCACCAATCTCTACCTCTGGAAACACCATATATTTT. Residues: CASSPISTSGNTIYF.

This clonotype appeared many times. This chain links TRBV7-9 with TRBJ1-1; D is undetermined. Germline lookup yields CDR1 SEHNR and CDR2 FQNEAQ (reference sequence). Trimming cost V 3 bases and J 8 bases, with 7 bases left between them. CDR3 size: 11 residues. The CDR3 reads CASSFGAEAFF. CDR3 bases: TGTGCCAGCAGCTTCGGTGCGGAAGCTTTCTTT.

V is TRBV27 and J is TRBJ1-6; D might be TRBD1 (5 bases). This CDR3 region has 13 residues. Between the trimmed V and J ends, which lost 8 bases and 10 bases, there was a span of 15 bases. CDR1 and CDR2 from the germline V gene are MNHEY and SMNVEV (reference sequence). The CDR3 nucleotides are TGTGCCAGCGGGGCCTATATGGACTCACCCCTCCACTTT. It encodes CASGAYMDSPLHF.

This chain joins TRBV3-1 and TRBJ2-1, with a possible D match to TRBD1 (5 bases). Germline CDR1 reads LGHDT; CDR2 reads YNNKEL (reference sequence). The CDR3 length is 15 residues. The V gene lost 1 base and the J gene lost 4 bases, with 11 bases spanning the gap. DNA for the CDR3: TGTGCCAGCAGCCAAGGAAGGGGAAGGTACAATGAGCAGTTCTTC. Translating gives CASSQGRGRYNEQFF.

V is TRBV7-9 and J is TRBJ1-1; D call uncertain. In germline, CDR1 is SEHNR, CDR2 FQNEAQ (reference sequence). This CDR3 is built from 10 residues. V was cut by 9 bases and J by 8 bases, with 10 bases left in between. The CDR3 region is CARKPKEAFF. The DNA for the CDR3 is TGTGCCAGGAAGCCTAAGGAAGCTTTCTTT.

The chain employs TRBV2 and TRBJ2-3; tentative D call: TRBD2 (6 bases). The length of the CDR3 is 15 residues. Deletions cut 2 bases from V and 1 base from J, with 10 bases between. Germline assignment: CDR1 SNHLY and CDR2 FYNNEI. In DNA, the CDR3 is TGTGCCAGCAGTGAATGGCGGGGAGGCACAGATACGCAGTATTTT. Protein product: CASSEWRGGTDTQYF.

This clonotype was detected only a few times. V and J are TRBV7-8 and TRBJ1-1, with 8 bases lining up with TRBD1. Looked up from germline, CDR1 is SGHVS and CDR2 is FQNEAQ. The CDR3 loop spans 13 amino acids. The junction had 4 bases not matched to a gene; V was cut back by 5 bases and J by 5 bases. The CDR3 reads CASSRNRGTEAFF. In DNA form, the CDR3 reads TGTGCCAGCAGCCGGAACAGGGGGACTGAAGCTTTCTTT. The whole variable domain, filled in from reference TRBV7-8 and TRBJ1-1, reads GAGVSQSPRYKVAKRGQDVALRCDPISGHVSLFWYQQALGQGPEFLTYFQNEAQLDKSGLPSDRFFAERPEGSVSTLKIQRTQQEDSAVYLCASSRNRGTEAFFGQGTRLTVV.

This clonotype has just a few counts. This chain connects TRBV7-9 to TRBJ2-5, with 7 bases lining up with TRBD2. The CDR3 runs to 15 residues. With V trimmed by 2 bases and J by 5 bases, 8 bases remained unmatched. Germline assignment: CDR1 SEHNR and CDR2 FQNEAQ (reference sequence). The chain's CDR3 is CASSLPAGREETQYF. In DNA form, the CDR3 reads TGTGCCAGCAGCTTACCAGCGGGAAGGGAGGAGACCCAGTACTTC. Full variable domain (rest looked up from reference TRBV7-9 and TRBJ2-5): DTGVSQNPRHKITKRGQNVTFRCDPISEHNRLYWYRQTLGQGPEFLTYFQNEAQLEKSRLLSDRFSAERPKGSFSTLEIQRTEQGDSAMYLCASSLPAGREETQYFGPGTRLLVL.

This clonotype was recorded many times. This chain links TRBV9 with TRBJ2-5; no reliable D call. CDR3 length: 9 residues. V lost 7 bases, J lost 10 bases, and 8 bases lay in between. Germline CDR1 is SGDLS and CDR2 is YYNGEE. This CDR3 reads CASLWIQYF. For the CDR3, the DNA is TGTGCCAGCCTCTGGATCCAGTACTTC.

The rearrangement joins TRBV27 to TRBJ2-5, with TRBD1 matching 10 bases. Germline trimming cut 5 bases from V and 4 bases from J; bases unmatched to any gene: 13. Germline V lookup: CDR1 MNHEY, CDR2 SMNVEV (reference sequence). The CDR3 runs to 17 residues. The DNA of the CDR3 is TGTGCCAGCAGTCCCCTCCCGGACAGGGGGGTAGGAGAGACCCAGTACTTC. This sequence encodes CASSPLPDRGVGETQYF.